Listed here are 20 T cell receptor beta chains from one sample, sequenced in a study of CD8+ T cells in alopecia areata. RNA extraction and reverse transcription yielded cDNA as sequencing template. TCRdb's table, derived via immunoSEQ multiplex PCR, lists solely in-frame clones and lacks some. The table records roughly 180,000 clones, roughly 65% of them present only once. The input for sequencing was CD4+ T cells sorted from blood, taken at week 0. The receptors derive from a human donor with alopecia areata.

The chain recombines TRBV10-3 with TRBJ2-4; 8 bases align to TRBD1. CDR1 is ENHRY, CDR2 SYGVKD, per germline. CDR3 length equals 16 residues. V trimming: 3 bases; J trimming: 0 bases; junction bases outside the gene matches: 4. DNA of the CDR3: TGTGCCATCAGTGACGGACAGGGTTTAGCCAAAAACATTCAGTACTTC. This codes for CAISDGQGLAKNIQYF.

This chain links TRBV9 with TRBJ1-2; 8 positions agree with TRBD1. The CDR3 is 15 amino acids. Trimming took 3 bases from V and 3 from J; bases not matched to a gene: 7. Germline V gene data show CDR1 as SGDLS and CDR2 as YYNGEE. Here the CDR3 DNA reads TGTGCCAGCAGCGCCCGGGAGGACAGGGACTATGGCTACACCTTC. This encodes CASSAREDRDYGYTF.

V is TRBV29-1 and J is TRBJ1-1; no clear D gene. The germline V gene encodes CDR1 SQVTM and CDR2 ANQGSEA. The V and J ends lost 3 bases and 0 bases respectively, with 8 bases between them. This CDR3 has 13 amino acids. CDR3 nucleotides: TGCAGCGTTGAGCCGATTATGAACACTGAAGCTTTCTTT. Amino acid sequence: CSVEPIMNTEAFF. The whole variable domain, remainder taken from reference TRBV29-1 and TRBJ1-1, is SAVISQKPSRDICQRGTSLTIQCQVDSQVTMMFWYRQQPGQSLTLIATANQGSEATYESGFVIDKFPISRPNLTFSTLTVSNMSPEDSSIYLCSVEPIMNTEAFFGQGTRLTVV.

This clone was seen once. The V call is TRBV29-1, the J call TRBJ1-1, with a tentative D call TRBD1 (5 bases). The CDR3 length is 14 residues. CDR1 is SQVTM and CDR2 is ANQGSEA in the germline V gene. V dropped 6 bases and J dropped 3 bases, with 17 bases sitting between them. This CDR3 reads CSVNRLLTDTEAFF. The CDR3 region has the DNA TGCAGCGTGAACAGGCTATTGACGGACACTGAAGCTTTCTTT.

This clone was counted between two and nine times. The chain carries TRBV7-9 and TRBJ2-2; no reliable D call. Trimming shortened V by 4 bases and J by 6 bases, and 12 bases separated the two germline ends. CDR3 length: 14 amino acids. Germline-derived CDR1 and CDR2 are SEHNR and FQNEAQ (reference sequence). In nucleotides, the CDR3 is TGTGCCAGCAGCTCCAGAAGCCGGCCCGGGGAGCTGTTTTTT. It is translated as CASSSRSRPGELFF.

This clone was detected a few times. Within the sample, other DNA sequences also encode this same CDR3. The chain employs TRBV14 and TRBJ2-3; D is uncertain. This CDR3 spans 14 amino acids. The germline V gene encodes CDR1 SGHDN and CDR2 FVKESK. V was pared by 1 base and J by 2 bases, with 7 bases between. The CDR3 nucleotides are TGTGCCAGCAGCCAAGGTAGTACCACAGATACGCAGTATTTT. Its translation is CASSQGSTTDTQYF.

V gene TRBV7-2 combines with J gene TRBJ2-4; tentatively, D is TRBD2 (6 bases). Trimming left V 5 bases short and J 0 bases short, with 11 bases between. The V gene's germline CDR1 is SGHTA and CDR2 FQGNSA. The CDR3 runs 15 residues. CDR3 coding DNA: TGTGCCAGCAGCCCCGGGGAGGTAGCCAAAAACATTCAGTACTTC. Protein: CASSPGEVAKNIQYF.

The chain couples TRBV18 to TRBJ2-3; D is undetermined. The CDR3 has 11 amino acids. V was clipped by 2 bases and J by 4 bases, with 1 base between them. Germline loops: CDR1 KGHSH, CDR2 LQKENI. The CDR3 nucleotides read TGTGCCAGCTCACCAGCAGATACGCAGTATTTT. Translated, it gives CASSPADTQYF.

The chain links TRBV7-2 to TRBJ1-2; D remains ambiguous. The CDR3 contains 11 residues. V shed 5 bases and J shed 7 bases, with 8 bases lying between them. The germline V gene encodes CDR1 SGHTA and CDR2 FQGNSA. The CDR3 sequence: CASSPGIGYTF. For the CDR3, the DNA is TGTGCCAGCAGCCCGGGGATTGGCTACACCTTC.

Notes on this clone: One junction end does not reproduce the germline sequence, and a read error may be involved. The gene calls are TRBV7-2 and TRBJ2-7; tentative D call: TRBD2 (5 bases). The germline V gene has CDR1 SGHTA and CDR2 FQGNSA. This CDR3 contains 16 residues. This CDR3 reads CASSQNPGTSVGEQYF. DNA for the CDR3: TGCGCCAGCAGCCAAAACCCGGGAACCAGTGTCGGCGAGCAGTACTTC.

This chain joins TRBV4-1 and TRBJ1-4; D uncertain. V was clipped by 0 bases and J by 8 bases, with 19 bases between them. This CDR3 has 17 residues. The V gene's germline CDR1 is MGHRA and CDR2 YSYEKL. The CDR3 DNA reads as TGCGCCAGCAGCCAAGATCGGACGCGAGGCCCAAGGGAAAAACTGTTTTTT. This gives the protein CASSQDRTRGPREKLFF.

The rearrangement uses TRBV29-1 and TRBJ2-7, with TRBD1 matching 10 bases. J was trimmed by 8 bases and V by 6 bases; bases with no gene match: 10. Germline CDR1 reads SQVTM; CDR2 reads ANQGSEA. This CDR3 has 13 residues. CDR3 bases: TGCAGCGTCGAGACAGGGGGCGGGAAAAAGCAGTACTTC. Translated: CSVETGGGKKQYF.

The V and J genes are TRBV10-3 and TRBJ2-7; 9 bases match TRBD1. The germline V gene encodes CDR1 ENHRY and CDR2 SYGVKD. Losses at the gene ends were 5 bases for V and 3 bases for J; bases not matched to a gene: 5. This CDR3 has 14 residues. CDR3: CAISRTGENYEQYF. CDR3 DNA sequence: TGTGCCATCAGTCGGACAGGGGAAAACTACGAGCAGTACTTC.

For this clone: The identical CDR3 is also encoded by other nucleotide sequences in the sample. This rearrangement joins TRBV29-1 to TRBJ2-7; D may be TRBD1 (5 bases). With 4 bases removed from V and 1 base from J, the gap between germline ends came to 11 bases. This CDR3 comprises 13 residues. Looked up from germline, CDR1 is SQVTM and CDR2 is ANQGSEA. This chain's CDR3 is CSVGGRASYEQYF. CDR3 DNA sequence: TGCAGCGTTGGAGGCAGGGCTTCCTACGAGCAGTACTTC.

V gene TRBV6-1 combines with J gene TRBJ2-5; 9 nucleotides agree with TRBD1. This CDR3 is built from 16 residues. Trimming took 0 bases from V and 4 from J; bases not matched to a gene: 6. Germline CDR1 reads MNHNS; CDR2 reads SASEGT. The CDR3 here is CASSEANRGLRETQYF. CDR3 bases: TGTGCCAGCAGTGAAGCTAACAGGGGGCTCCGAGAGACCCAGTACTTC.

The chain uses TRBV30 and TRBJ1-5, with D possibly matching TRBD1 (6 bases). The CDR3 length is 17 residues. Trimming stripped 0 bases from V and 5 bases from J, with 20 bases between. Germline V CDR1 and CDR2: GTSNPN, SVGIG (reference sequence). The CDR3 loop reads CAWSVAGPGVWDQPQHF. The CDR3 DNA reads as TGTGCCTGGAGTGTAGCCGGCCCAGGGGTTTGGGATCAGCCCCAGCATTTT.

The V and J genes are TRBV5-6 and TRBJ2-7; 7 nucleotides match TRBD1. The germline V gene encodes CDR1 SGHDT and CDR2 YYEEEE. This CDR3 has 13 amino acids. V lost 6 bases to trimming and J lost 4 bases; unmatched junction nucleotides: 7. CDR3 nucleotide sequence: TGTGCCAGCACCAGACAGGGTTTGTACGAGCAGTACTTC. Protein sequence: CASTRQGLYEQYF.

This chain joins TRBV29-1 and TRBJ2-1; possible D gene TRBD1, 6 bases. The CDR3 loop spans 14 amino acids. V was cut by 7 bases and J by 1 base, with 14 bases left in between. The germline V gene encodes CDR1 SQVTM and CDR2 ANQGSEA. CDR3 DNA sequence: TGCAGCGCGACCGGACAGTTGTCCTACAATGAGCAGTTCTTC. Translated, it gives CSATGQLSYNEQFF.

This clone was detected a few times. V gene TRBV4-3 combines with J gene TRBJ2-7; 9 bases fit TRBD2. The ends lost 1 base at V and 3 bases at J; junction bases unmatched: 4. Germline CDR1 is LGHNA and CDR2 is YSLEER. The length of the CDR3 is 15 residues. In DNA, the CDR3 is TGCGCCAGCAGCCAAGGTCTAGCGGGAAACTACGAGCAGTACTTC. Residues: CASSQGLAGNYEQYF.

The chain is built from TRBV5-6 and TRBJ2-6; D possibly corresponds to TRBD2 (6 bases). The length of the CDR3 is 16 residues. Germline CDR1 and CDR2: SGHDT and YYEEEE. V was pared by 5 bases and J by 0 bases, with 12 bases between. The CDR3, as DNA: TGTGCCAGCAGTTCTTTCGGGGGCTCTGGGGCCAACGTCCTGACTTTC. Translation gives CASSSFGGSGANVLTF.